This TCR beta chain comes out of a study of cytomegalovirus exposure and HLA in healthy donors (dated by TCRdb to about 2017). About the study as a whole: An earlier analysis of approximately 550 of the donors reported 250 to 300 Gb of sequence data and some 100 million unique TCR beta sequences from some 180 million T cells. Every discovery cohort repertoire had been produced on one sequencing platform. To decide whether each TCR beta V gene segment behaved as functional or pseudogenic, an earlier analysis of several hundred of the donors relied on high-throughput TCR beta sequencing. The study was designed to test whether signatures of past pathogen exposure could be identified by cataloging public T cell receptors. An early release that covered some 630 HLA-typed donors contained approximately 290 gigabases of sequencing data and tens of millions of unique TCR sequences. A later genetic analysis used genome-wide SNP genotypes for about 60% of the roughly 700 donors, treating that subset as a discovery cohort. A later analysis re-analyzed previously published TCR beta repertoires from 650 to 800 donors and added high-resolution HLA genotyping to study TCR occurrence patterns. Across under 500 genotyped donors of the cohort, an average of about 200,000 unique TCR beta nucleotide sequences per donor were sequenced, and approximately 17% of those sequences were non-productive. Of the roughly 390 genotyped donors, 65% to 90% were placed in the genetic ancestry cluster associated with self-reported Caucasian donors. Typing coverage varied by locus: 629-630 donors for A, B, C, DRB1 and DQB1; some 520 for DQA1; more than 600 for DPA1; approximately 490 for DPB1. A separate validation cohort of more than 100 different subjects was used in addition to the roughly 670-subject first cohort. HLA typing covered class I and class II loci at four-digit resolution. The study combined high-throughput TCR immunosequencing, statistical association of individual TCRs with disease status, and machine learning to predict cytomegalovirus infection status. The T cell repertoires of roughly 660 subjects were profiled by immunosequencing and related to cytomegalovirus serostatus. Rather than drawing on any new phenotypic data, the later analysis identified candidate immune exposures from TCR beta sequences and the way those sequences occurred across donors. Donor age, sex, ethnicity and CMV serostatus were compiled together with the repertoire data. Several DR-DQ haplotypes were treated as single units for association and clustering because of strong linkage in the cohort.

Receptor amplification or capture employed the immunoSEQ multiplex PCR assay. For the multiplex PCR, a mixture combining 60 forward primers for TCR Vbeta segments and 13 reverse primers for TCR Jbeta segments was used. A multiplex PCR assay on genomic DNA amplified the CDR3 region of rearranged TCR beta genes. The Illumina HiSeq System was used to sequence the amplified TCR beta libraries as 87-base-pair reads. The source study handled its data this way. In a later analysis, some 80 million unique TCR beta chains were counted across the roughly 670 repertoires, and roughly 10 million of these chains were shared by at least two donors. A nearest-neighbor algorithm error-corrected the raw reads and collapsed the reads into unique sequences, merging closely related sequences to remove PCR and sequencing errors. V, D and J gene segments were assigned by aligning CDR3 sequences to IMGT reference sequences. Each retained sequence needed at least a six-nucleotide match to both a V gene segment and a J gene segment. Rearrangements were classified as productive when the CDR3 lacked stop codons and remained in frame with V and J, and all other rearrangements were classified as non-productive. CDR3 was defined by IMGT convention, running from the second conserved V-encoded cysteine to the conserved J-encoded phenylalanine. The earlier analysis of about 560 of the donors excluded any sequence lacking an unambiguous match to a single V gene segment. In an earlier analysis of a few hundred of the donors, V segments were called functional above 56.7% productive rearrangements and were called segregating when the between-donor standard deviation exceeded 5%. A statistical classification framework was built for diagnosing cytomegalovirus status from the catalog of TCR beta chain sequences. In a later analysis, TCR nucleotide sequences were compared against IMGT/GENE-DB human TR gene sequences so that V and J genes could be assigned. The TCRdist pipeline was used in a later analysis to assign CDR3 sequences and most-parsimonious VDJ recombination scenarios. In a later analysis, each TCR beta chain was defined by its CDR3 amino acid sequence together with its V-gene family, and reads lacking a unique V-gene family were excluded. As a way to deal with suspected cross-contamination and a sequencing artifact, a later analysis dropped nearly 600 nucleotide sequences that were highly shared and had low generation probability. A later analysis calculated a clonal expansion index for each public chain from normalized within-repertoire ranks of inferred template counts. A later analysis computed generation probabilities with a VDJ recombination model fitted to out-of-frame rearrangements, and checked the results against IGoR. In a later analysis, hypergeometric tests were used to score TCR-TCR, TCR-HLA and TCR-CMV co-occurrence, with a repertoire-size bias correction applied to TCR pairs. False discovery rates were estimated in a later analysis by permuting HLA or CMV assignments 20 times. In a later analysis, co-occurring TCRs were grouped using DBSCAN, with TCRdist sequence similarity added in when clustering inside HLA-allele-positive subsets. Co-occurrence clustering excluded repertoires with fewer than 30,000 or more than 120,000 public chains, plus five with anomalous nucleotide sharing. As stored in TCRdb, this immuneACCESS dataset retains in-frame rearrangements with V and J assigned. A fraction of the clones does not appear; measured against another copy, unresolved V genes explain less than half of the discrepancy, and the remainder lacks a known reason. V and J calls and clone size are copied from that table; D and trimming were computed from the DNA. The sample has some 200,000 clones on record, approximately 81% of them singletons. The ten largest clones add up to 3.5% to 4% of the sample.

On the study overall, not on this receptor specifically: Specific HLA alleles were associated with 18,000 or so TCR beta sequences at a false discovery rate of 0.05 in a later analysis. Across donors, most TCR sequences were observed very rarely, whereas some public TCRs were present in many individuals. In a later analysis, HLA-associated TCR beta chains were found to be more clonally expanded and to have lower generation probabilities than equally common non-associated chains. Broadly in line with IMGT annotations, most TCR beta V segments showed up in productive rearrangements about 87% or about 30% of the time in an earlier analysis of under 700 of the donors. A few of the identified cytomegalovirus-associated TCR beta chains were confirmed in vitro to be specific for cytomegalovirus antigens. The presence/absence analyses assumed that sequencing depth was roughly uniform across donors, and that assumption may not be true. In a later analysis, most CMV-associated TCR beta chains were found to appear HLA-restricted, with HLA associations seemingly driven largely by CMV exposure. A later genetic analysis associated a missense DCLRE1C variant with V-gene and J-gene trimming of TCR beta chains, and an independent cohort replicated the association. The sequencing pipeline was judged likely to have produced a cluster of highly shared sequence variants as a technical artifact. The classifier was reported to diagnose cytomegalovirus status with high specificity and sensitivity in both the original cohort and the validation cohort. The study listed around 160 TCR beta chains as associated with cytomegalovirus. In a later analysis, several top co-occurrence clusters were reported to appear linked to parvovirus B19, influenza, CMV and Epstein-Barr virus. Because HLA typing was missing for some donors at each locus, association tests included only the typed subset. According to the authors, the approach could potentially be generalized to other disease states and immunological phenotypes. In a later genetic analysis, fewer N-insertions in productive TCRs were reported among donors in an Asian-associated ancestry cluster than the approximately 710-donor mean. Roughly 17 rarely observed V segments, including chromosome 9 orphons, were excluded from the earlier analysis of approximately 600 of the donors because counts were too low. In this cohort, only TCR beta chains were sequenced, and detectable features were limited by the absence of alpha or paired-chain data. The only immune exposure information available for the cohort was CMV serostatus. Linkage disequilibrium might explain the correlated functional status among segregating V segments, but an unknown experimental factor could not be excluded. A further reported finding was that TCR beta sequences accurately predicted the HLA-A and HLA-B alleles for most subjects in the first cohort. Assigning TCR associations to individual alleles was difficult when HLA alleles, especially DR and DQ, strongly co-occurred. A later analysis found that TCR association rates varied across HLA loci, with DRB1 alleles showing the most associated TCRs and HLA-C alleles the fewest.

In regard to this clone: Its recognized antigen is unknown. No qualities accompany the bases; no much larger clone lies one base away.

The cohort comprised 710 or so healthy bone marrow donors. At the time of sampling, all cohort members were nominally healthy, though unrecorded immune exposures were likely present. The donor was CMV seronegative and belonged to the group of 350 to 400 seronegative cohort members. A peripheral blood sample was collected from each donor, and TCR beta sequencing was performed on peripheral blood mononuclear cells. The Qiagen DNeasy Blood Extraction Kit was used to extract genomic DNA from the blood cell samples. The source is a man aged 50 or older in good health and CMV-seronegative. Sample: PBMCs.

The CDR3 protein sequence reads: CASRTTLAGGQETQYF. The nucleotide sequence reads TGTGCCAGCAGGACTACTCTAGCGGGGGGTCAAGAGACCCAGTACTTC. Recombination linked TRBV5-8 to TRBJ2-5, with 11 bases aligning to TRBD2. Inclusive of the bounding cysteine and phenylalanine, the CDR3 is 16 residues long. Of the read, only the CDR3 DNA is kept; its 48 bases are in frame from base 1. The germline V gene sets CDR1 to SGHTS and CDR2 to YDEGEE. Here V drops 5 bases and J drops 2 bases, and the junction holds 8 bases not matched to any gene.